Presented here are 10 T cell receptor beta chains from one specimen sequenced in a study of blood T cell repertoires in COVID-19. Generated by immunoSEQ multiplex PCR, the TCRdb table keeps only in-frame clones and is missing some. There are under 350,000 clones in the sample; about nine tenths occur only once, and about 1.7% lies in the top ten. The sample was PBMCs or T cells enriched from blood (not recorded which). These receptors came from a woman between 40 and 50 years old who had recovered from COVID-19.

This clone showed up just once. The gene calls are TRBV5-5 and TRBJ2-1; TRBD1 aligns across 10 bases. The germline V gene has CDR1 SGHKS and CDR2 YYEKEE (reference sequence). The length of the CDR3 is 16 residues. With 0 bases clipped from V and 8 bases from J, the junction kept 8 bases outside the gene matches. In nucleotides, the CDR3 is TGTGCCAGCAGCTTGGGGGACAGGGGCCCTAAGGATGAGCAGTTCTTC. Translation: CASSLGDRGPKDEQFF. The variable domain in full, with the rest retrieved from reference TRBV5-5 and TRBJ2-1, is DAGVTQSPTHLIKTRGQQVTLRCSPISGHKSVSWYQQVLGQGPQFIFQYYEKEERGRGNFPDRFSARQFPNYSSELNVNALLLGDSALYLCASSLGDRGPKDEQFFGPGTRLTVL.

CDR3 DNA: TGCAGCGTTGTCGGGAGCAGAACCATGAACACTGAAGCTTTCTTT. It translates to CSVVGSRTMNTEAFF. This chain uses TRBV29-1 with TRBJ1-1; D gene unclear. Germline values: CDR1 SQVTM, CDR2 ANQGSEA. The ends were cut back, 4 bases at V and 0 bases at J, with 15 bases in the middle. The CDR3 runs 15 residues.

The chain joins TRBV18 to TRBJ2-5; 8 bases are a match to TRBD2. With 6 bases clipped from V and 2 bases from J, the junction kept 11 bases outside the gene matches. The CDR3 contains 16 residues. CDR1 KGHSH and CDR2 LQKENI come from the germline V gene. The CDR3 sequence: CASSRPLTSEQETQYF. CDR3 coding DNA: TGTGCCAGCTCCCGTCCTTTGACTAGCGAGCAAGAGACCCAGTACTTC. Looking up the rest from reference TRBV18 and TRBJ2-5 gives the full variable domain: NAGVMQNPRHLVRRRGQEARLRCSPMKGHSHVYWYRQLPEEGLKFMVYLQKENIIDESGMPKERFSAEFPKEGPSILRIQQVVRGDSAAYFCASSRPLTSEQETQYFGPGTRLLVL.

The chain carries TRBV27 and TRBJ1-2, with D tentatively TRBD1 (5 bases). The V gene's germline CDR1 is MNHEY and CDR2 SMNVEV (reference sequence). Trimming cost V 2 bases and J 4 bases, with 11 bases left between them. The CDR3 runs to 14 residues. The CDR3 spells CASSLLRQPYGYTF. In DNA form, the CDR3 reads TGTGCCAGCAGTTTACTAAGACAGCCCTATGGCTACACCTTC.

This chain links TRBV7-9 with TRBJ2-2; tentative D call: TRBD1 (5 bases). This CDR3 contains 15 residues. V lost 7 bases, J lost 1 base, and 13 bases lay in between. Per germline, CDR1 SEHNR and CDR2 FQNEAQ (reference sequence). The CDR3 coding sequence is TGTGCCAGCATTGAACCCAGGGTGAACACCGGGGAGCTGTTTTTT. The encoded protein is CASIEPRVNTGELFF.

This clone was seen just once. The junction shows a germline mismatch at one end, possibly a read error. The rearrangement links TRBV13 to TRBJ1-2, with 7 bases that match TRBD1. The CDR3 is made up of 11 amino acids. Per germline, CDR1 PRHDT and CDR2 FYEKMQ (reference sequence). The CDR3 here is CASSLRQGLSF. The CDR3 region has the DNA TGTGCCAGCAGCCTGCGACAGGGCCTATCCTTC.

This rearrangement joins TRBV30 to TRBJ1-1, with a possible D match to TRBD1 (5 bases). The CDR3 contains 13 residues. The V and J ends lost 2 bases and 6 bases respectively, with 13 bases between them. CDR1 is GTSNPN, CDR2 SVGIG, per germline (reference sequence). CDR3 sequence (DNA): TGTGCCTGGAGTTGGGGGGTTTTGGCTGAAGCTTTCTTT. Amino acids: CAWSWGVLAEAFF.

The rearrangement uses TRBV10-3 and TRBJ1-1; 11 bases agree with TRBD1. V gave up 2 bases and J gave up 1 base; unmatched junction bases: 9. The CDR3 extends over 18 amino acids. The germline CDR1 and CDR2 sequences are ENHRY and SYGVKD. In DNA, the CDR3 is TGTGCCATCAGTGAGCGGACTGGACAGGGGGCAAGGAACACTGAAGCTTTCTTT. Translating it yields CAISERTGQGARNTEAFF.

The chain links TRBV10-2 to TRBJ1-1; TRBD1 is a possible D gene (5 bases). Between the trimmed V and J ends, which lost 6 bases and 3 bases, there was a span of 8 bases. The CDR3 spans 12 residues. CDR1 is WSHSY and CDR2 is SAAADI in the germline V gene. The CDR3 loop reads CASSRADTEAFF. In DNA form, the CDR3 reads TGCGCCAGCAGCAGGGCTGACACTGAAGCTTTCTTT.

The CDR3 protein is CASSPLRDTNSPLHF. For the CDR3, the DNA is TGTGCCAGCTCACCACTCCGGGACACAAATTCACCCCTCCACTTT. The chain is built from TRBV18 and TRBJ1-6; TRBD1 is a possible D gene (6 bases). Per the germline V gene, CDR1 is KGHSH and CDR2 is LQKENI. The V gene lost 1 base and the J gene lost 7 bases, with 11 bases spanning the gap. The CDR3 sequence is 15 residues long.